This T cell receptor beta chain was identified during a study of control samples from healthy donors and cancer patients. In its sample, this clone was seen once. The repertoire was sequenced with immunoSEQ multiplex PCR; TCRdb's copy has only in-frame clones and lacks some. The repertoire includes about 130,000 clones, around nine tenths of them detected once, and around 5.4% sits in the top ten. The V end lost 5 bases, the J end lost 5 bases, and 10 bases lay between the germline ends. The CDR3 has 13 amino acids. Looked up from germline, CDR1 is MNHEY and CDR2 is SVGAGI. This receptor was taken from a young man in good health. Sequenced sample: blood. J is TRBJ1-5 and V is TRBV6-5; possible D gene TRBD1, 6 bases. This chain's CDR3 is CASSPNRDQPQHF. The DNA of the CDR3 is TGTGCCAGCAGTCCCAACAGGGATCAGCCCCAGCATTTT.